This note documents a single T cell receptor beta chain sequence. Original processing notes: Nucleated cell number was recorded as an estimate derived from reference gene primer amplification. Method: immunoSEQ multiplex PCR; TCRdb's copy keeps in-frame clones and lacks some. V and J calls and clone size come straight from that table; D and trimming were deduced from the DNA. The sample carries under 450,000 clones, roughly 87% recorded once. These data come from a study of blood T cell repertoires in COVID-19. Those enrolled, adults aged about 18 to 89 years, came from about two dozen US areas. Recovered Cohort 3 donors showed two negative PCRs, clearance, or symptom resolution. Trimming stripped 5 bases from V and 2 bases from J, with 18 bases between. The V gene's germline CDR1 is SQVTM and CDR2 ANQGSEA. CDR3 length: 15 residues.

The receptor was isolated from a woman between 25 and 40 years old who had recovered from COVID-19. The specimen was PBMCs or T cells enriched from blood (not recorded which). This chain joins TRBV29-1 and TRBJ2-5, with D possibly matching TRBD1 (6 bases). DNA for the CDR3: TGCAGCGTTTGTCCTAGGTTCGGACAGCAAGAGACCCAGTACTTC. Protein: CSVCPRFGQQETQYF.